This TCR beta chain appears in the sequencing data of a study of blood T cell repertoires in COVID-19. As for the study in general: COVID-19 samples collected from the United States, Italy and Spain covered acute and convalescent phases.

The CDR3 is 14 residues long. The germline gives CDR1 SGDLS, CDR2 YYNGEE. The V gene end was trimmed by 4 bases and the J gene end by 5 bases; junction bases not matched to a gene: 8. This clone was observed a few times. Living in 25 or so US areas, the participants were between roughly 18 and 95 years of age. Cohort allocation depended upon clinical history that participants reported. The table came from immunoSEQ multiplex PCR; TCRdb's copy has only in-frame clones and leaves some out. The table records a few hundred thousand clones, about 80% of them present only once. The sequencing input was PBMCs or T cells enriched from blood (not recorded which). This clonotype originated in a man aged 25-45 years with acute COVID-19. The chain couples TRBV9 to TRBJ2-5; the match to TRBD1 covers 7 bases. This CDR3 is CASSRRQGRETQYF. The CDR3 region has the DNA TGTGCCAGCAGCCGACGACAGGGACGTGAGACCCAGTACTTC.